These 22 T cell receptor beta chains share one sample of origin, sequenced in a study of technical replicates of blood from a few donors (dated by TCRdb to about 2017). Library creation used the immunoSEQ multiplex PCR assay. What TCRdb holds here is the immuneACCESS table cut down to in-frame rearrangements. Part of the clones is not present; checked against another copy, under half of the missing clones reflect an unresolved V gene, and the others are unexplained. For this sample there are tens of thousands of clones; 90% to 95% appear just once. The top ten clonotypes cover 0.25% of the sample. The sample taken for sequencing was T cells isolated from PBMCs. These receptors were collected from a human donor in good health.

The chain combines TRBV4-1 with TRBJ1-5, with D possibly matching TRBD1 (6 bases). The germline V and J ends were trimmed by 4 bases and 4 bases, with 20 bases remaining between them. The germline V gene encodes CDR1 MGHRA and CDR2 YSYEKL. This CDR3 is 17 amino acids long. The DNA of the CDR3 is TGCGCCAGCAGCCCCGAGCGTAAGGGGGACCCGAATCAGCCCCAGCATTTT. Protein: CASSPERKGDPNQPQHF.

The chain couples TRBV4-1 to TRBJ1-6; 7 nucleotides align to TRBD1. Germline V lookup: CDR1 MGHRA, CDR2 YSYEKL. The CDR3 runs to 14 residues. The V gene end was trimmed by 4 bases and the J gene end by 13 bases; junction bases not matched to a gene: 10. DNA for the CDR3: TGCGCCAGCAGCCCAAGGGACAGTCGGGAGCCCCTCCACTTT. Translation: CASSPRDSREPLHF.

The chain employs TRBV2 and TRBJ1-1; D possibly corresponds to TRBD1 (5 bases). V was cut by 3 bases and J by 4 bases, with 18 bases left in between. The CDR3 has 16 amino acids. Germline V CDR1 and CDR2: SNHLY, FYNNEI. CDR3 nucleotide sequence: TGTGCCAGCAGTGATCCTCGAATGGGGGGAATCACTGAAGCTTTCTTT. This translates into CASSDPRMGGITEAFF.

The V gene is TRBV15, the J gene TRBJ1-4, with TRBD1 as a possible D gene (5 bases). Germline lookup yields CDR1 LNHNV and CDR2 YYDKDF (reference sequence). Trimming took off 8 bases at V and 2 bases at J, with 15 bases between the two ends. The CDR3 length is 15 residues. In DNA, the CDR3 is TGTGCCACCCAATCCCCCGGGGGGACTAATGAAAAACTGTTTTTT. This encodes CATQSPGGTNEKLFF.

The V gene is TRBV5-6, the J gene TRBJ2-1, with 7 bases matching TRBD2. V was clipped by 2 bases and J by 5 bases; unmatched bases: 7. The CDR3 has 15 amino acids. Germline CDR1 SGHDT, CDR2 YYEEEE. Here the CDR3 DNA reads TGTGCCAGCAGCTTAGGTCCCGGGAGGAACAATGAGCAGTTCTTC. This gives the protein CASSLGPGRNNEQFF.

V and J are TRBV6-1 and TRBJ1-3; no firm D call. The CDR3 is made up of 12 amino acids. The V end was cut by 2 bases, the J end by 6 bases, with 5 bases between. Germline V lookup: CDR1 MNHNS, CDR2 SASEGT. The chain's CDR3 is CASSERENTIYF. DNA of the CDR3: TGTGCCAGCAGTGAACGGGAAAACACCATATATTTT.

The J gene is TRBJ2-5, the V gene TRBV14; 13 positions agree with TRBD2. J lost 2 bases, V lost 4 bases, and 1 base had no gene match. The germline V gene has CDR1 SGHDN and CDR2 FVKESK. CDR3 size: 15 residues. For the CDR3, the DNA is TGTGCCAGCAGCCGGGGACTAGCGGGGCAAGAGACCCAGTACTTC. As protein: CASSRGLAGQETQYF. Looking up the rest from reference TRBV14 and TRBJ2-5 gives the full variable domain: EAGVTQFPSHSVIEKGQTVTLRCDPISGHDNLYWYRRVMGKEIKFLLHFVKESKQDESGMPNNRFLAERTGGTYSTLKVQPAELEDSGVYFCASSRGLAGQETQYFGPGTRLLVL.

The J gene is TRBJ2-1, the V gene TRBV2, with 15 bases lining up with TRBD2. The V gene end was trimmed by 6 bases and the J gene end by 2 bases; junction bases not matched to a gene: 5. The CDR3 consists of 17 residues. Germline CDR1 and CDR2: SNHLY and FYNNEI. The CDR3 coding sequence is TGTGCCAGCAGGCCGGGACTAGCGGGGGGACCCTACAATGAGCAGTTCTTC. Translated, it gives CASRPGLAGGPYNEQFF.

The CDR3 coding sequence is TGTGCCAGCAGTTTATGGGGCAGCGGGCGTTCGAACACCGGGGAGCTGTTTTTT. Its protein product is CASSLWGSGRSNTGELFF. This rearrangement joins TRBV27 to TRBJ2-2, with D maybe TRBD2 (6 bases). The CDR3 contains 18 residues. Trimming pared 1 base from V and 0 bases from J, leaving 15 bases between. Germline assignment: CDR1 MNHEY and CDR2 SMNVEV (reference sequence).

The chain links TRBV19 to TRBJ1-6, with TRBD1 identical over 10 bases. Per the germline V gene, CDR1 is LNHDA and CDR2 is SQIVND (reference sequence). This CDR3 contains 13 residues. V shed 6 bases and J 10 bases; nucleotides not matched to a gene: 3. The CDR3 loop reads CASSPGQGSPLHF. CDR3 in DNA: TGTGCCAGTAGCCCGGGACAGGGGTCACCCCTCCACTTT.

This clone appeared a few times. The V call is TRBV30, the J call TRBJ1-2; 11 bases align to TRBD1. V gave up 2 bases and J gave up 5 bases; unmatched junction bases: 4. The CDR3 spans 14 residues. Germline V lookup: CDR1 GTSNPN, CDR2 SVGIG (reference sequence). This chain's CDR3 is CAWSYGTGGYGYTF. The CDR3 nucleotides read TGTGCCTGGAGTTATGGGACAGGGGGATATGGCTACACCTTC.

This chain uses TRBV5-4 with TRBJ2-5; TRBD1 matches at 7 bases. V lost 4 bases and J lost 5; bases outside the gene matches: 11. Germline values: CDR1 SGHNT, CDR2 YYREEE (reference sequence). CDR3 size: 15 residues. The DNA of the CDR3 is TGTGCCAGCAGCCCCGACAGGGTTACGTCCGAGACCCAGTACTTC. Its protein is CASSPDRVTSETQYF.

This clone was observed once. This sequence joins TRBV10-3 and TRBJ1-1, with D maybe TRBD1 (6 bases). In germline, CDR1 is ENHRY, CDR2 SYGVKD. The CDR3 covers 16 residues. The V end lost 6 bases, the J end lost 0 bases, and 17 bases lay between the germline ends. CDR3: CAISKNRAGMNTEAFF. The CDR3 DNA sequence: TGTGCCATCAGCAAAAACAGGGCTGGGATGAACACTGAAGCTTTCTTT.

The genes are TRBV5-8 and TRBJ1-1; TRBD1 aligns across 9 bases. The germline gives CDR1 SGHTS, CDR2 YDEGEE. The CDR3 runs to 18 residues. J lost 4 bases, V lost 3 bases, and 16 bases had no gene match. As DNA, the CDR3 is TGTGCCAGCAGCTCCCATTGGCTCCGGACAGGGGTGGGCACTGAAGCTTTCTTT. This sequence encodes CASSSHWLRTGVGTEAFF.

The chain joins TRBV28 to TRBJ2-3; TRBD2 matches 10 bases. With 2 bases clipped from V and 4 bases from J, the junction kept 9 bases outside the gene matches. Germline lookup yields CDR1 MDHEN and CDR2 SYDVKM. The CDR3 is made up of 17 amino acids. This CDR3 is CASSLEGLARRADTQYF. Here the CDR3 DNA reads TGTGCCAGCAGTTTAGAGGGACTAGCGAGAAGGGCAGATACGCAGTATTTT.

The chain employs TRBV29-1 and TRBJ2-1; TRBD1 aligns across 9 bases. The CDR3 has 13 amino acids. With 3 bases clipped from V and 15 bases from J, the junction kept 12 bases outside the gene matches. The germline gives CDR1 SQVTM, CDR2 ANQGSEA. In DNA, the CDR3 is TGCAGCGTTGAGCTCCAACAGGGGGCCCATAGGTTCTTC. Amino acids: CSVELQQGAHRFF.

The CDR3 nucleotides read TGTGCCAGTAGTCGACAGGGGGCTGGCTACGAGCAGTACTTC. Its protein product is CASSRQGAGYEQYF. The V and J genes are TRBV19 and TRBJ2-7; 10 nucleotides line up with TRBD1. Unmatched junction bases numbered 4, after V lost 5 bases and J lost 3 bases. Germline CDR1 reads LNHDA; CDR2 reads SQIVND (reference sequence). CDR3 size: 14 residues.

The chain has TRBV7-2 and TRBJ2-7; 9 bases align to TRBD2. In germline, CDR1 is SGHTA, CDR2 FQGNSA. The ends lost 5 bases at V and 2 bases at J; junction bases unmatched: 7. The CDR3 sequence is 15 residues long. CDR3 nucleotides: TGTGCCAGCAGCAACCGTGCGGGGGGGACCTACGAGCAGTACTTC. Translation gives CASSNRAGGTYEQYF.

This clone was seen only once. This chain uses TRBV20-1 with TRBJ1-1, with 7 bases that match TRBD1. CDR1 is DFQATT and CDR2 is SNEGSKA in the germline V gene (reference sequence). Germline trimming cut 4 bases from V and 6 bases from J; bases unmatched to any gene: 2. This CDR3 is 11 amino acids long. For the CDR3, the DNA is TGCAGTGCTAAGACAGGGCCTGAAGCTTTCTTT. The encoded protein is CSAKTGPEAFF.

The gene calls are TRBV28 and TRBJ2-5; 7 bases align to TRBD2. This CDR3 is 15 amino acids long. V dropped 2 bases and J dropped 3; count of bases not matched to a gene: 6. Germline CDR1 MDHEN, CDR2 SYDVKM. The CDR3 bases are TGTGCCAGCAGTTTAAGGCCCGGGGGGAAAGAGACCCAGTACTTC. Protein: CASSLRPGGKETQYF. The full variable domain, rest sourced from reference TRBV28 and TRBJ2-5, is DVKVTQSSRYLVKRTGEKVFLECVQDMDHENMFWYRQDPGLGLRLIYFSYDVKMKEKGDIPEGYSVSREKKERFSLILESASTNQTSMYLCASSLRPGGKETQYFGPGTRLLVL.

The chain couples TRBV27 to TRBJ2-7; tentatively, D is TRBD1 (6 bases). Germline V gene data show CDR1 as MNHEY and CDR2 as SMNVEV (reference sequence). CDR3 length: 16 amino acids. V shed 0 bases and J shed 3 bases, with 15 bases lying between them. As DNA, the CDR3 is TGTGCCAGCAGTTTATCGGGGCTCGACAGGAGCTACGAGCAGTACTTC. Its translation is CASSLSGLDRSYEQYF.

The CDR3 coding sequence is TGCGCCAGCTCCTCCACTAGCGGGATTGCATTGGGGCTGTACTTC. This gives the protein CASSSTSGIALGLYF. V gene TRBV5-1 combines with J gene TRBJ2-4, with 10 positions matching TRBD2. The CDR3 contains 15 residues. Germline values: CDR1 SGHRS, CDR2 YFSETQ. J gave up 15 bases and V 7 bases, and 19 bases lay outside the gene matches.